These 9 T cell receptor delta chains were sequenced from one sample in a study of γδ T cells in repeated Plasmodium falciparum infection. TCRdb repeated clone calling on the multiplex PCR reads with CATT. Of tens of thousands of delta-chain clones in the sample, around 1.7% were seen once. Gammadelta T cells were flow-sorted from PBMC into Vgamma9/Vdelta2+ and Vdelta2-negative populations for bulk analysis. The sequencing input was gamma-delta T cells from blood. These receptors all come from a pool of human donors (malaria-infected and uninfected, not separated).

As for this clone: The protein that TCRdb holds for this DNA derives from a much larger clone and differs from the translated DNA at residue 3, which likely indicates a read error; the protein shown here is translated from the DNA. This chain connects TRDV1 to TRDJ1; a possible D gene is TRDD3 (6 bases). The CDR3 totals 22 residues. The V gene's germline CDR1 is TSWWSYY and CDR2 QGS. CDR3 bases: TGTGCTCCTGGGGAAATGGGAGATATCGGATATACTGGGAGATTCAACACCGATAAACTCATCTTT. It encodes CAPGEMGDIGYTGRFNTDKLIF.

Notes on this clone: A far larger clone differs by one base, so this is likely a read error. This sample also contains other DNA sequences that code for the same CDR3. The chain joins TRDV1 to TRDJ1; a possible D gene is TRDD3 (5 bases). The CDR3 consists of 21 residues. V gave up 1 base and J gave up 1 base, with 28 bases separating them. CDR1 and CDR2 from the germline V gene are TSWWSYY and QGS. The DNA for the CDR3 is TGTGCTCTTGGGGAACCCCAAAGACACTCCGAGAGGGTATACGCCACCGATAAACTCATCTTT. It specifies CALGEPQRHSERVYATDKLIF.

This clone came up many times. A far larger clone is one base from this, pointing to a likely read error. Other nucleotide sequences from this sample produce the same CDR3. In DNA, the CDR3 is TGTGCTCTTGGGGAACTGCTACAATCTCCGATGGGACTCATCTTT. Its protein is CALGELLQSPMGLIF. V usage is TRDV1 and J usage is TRDJ1, with D uncertain. This CDR3 has 15 residues. The V end was cut by 0 bases, the J end by 10 bases, with 18 bases between. Germline V gene data show CDR1 as TSWWSYY and CDR2 as QGS.

This clone has a count of ten or more. V gene TRDV1 combines with J gene TRDJ1; D possibly corresponds to TRDD2 (6 bases). The CDR3 totals 17 residues. Deletions cut 4 bases from V and 8 bases from J, with 26 bases between. CDR1 and CDR2 from the germline V gene are TSWWSYY and QGS. The DNA for the CDR3 is TGTGCTCTTGGGGGAGGGGTCCTACACCTCCCGGGGGGCAAACTCATCTTT. Translating it yields CALGGGVLHLPGGKLIF.

On this clone: The protein TCRdb gives is from a much larger clone and does not agree with this DNA's translation at residue 10, likely a read error; the protein shown here comes from the DNA. V is TRDV2 and J is TRDJ1, with 10 positions matching TRDD3. The CDR3 length is 16 residues. Germline V CDR1 and CDR2: GEAIGNYY, EKD. After removal of 7 bases from V and 4 bases from J, the junction contained 14 bases not matched to a gene. As DNA, the CDR3 is TGTGCCTGGGGATTCTCGTACTGGGGGATGCTCGATAAACTCATCTTT. The encoded protein is CAWGFSYWGMLDKLIF.

This clone was counted at least ten times. The protein given by TCRdb reflects a much larger clone and differs at residue 3 from this DNA's translation, likely from a read error; the protein shown is the DNA's translation. The chain joins TRDV1 to TRDJ1, with TRDD3 matching over 13 bases. The CDR3 runs 19 residues. The V gene's germline CDR1 is TSWWSYY and CDR2 QGS. The V and J ends lost 10 bases and 1 base, in that order; junction bases with no gene match: 18. CDR3 sequence reads: CAPNHKANWGIRPTDKLIF. CDR3 sequence (DNA): TGTGCTCCCAATCACAAGGCAAACTGGGGGATACGGCCCACCGATAAACTCATCTTT.

On this clone itself: TCRdb lists the protein of a much larger clone for this DNA, which differs at residue 10, so this is likely a read error; the protein given here is translated from the DNA itself. V is TRDV2 and J is TRDJ1, with 10 bases aligning to TRDD3. As TCRdb names no J gene, one was assigned here on the basis of a DNA match to germline. This CDR3 comprises 23 residues. V gave up 0 bases and J gave up 1 base; unmatched junction bases: 25. CDR1 and CDR2 from the germline V gene are GEAIGNYY and EKD. CDR3 nucleotide sequence: TGTGCCTGTGACACCGTTGGTAGCGCGATAAAAGGGGGATACGCAGCCGCCACCGATAAACTCATCTTT. Amino acids: CACDTVGSAIKGGYAAATDKLIF.

In the case of this clone: This DNA translates differently at residue 9 from the TCRdb protein, which is that of a much larger clone; a read error is likely, and the protein shown is the DNA's own translation. The V call is TRDV1, the J call TRDJ1; 8 nucleotides line up with TRDD3. Germline matching of the DNA provided the J gene here, since TCRdb leaves it blank. The CDR3 spans 21 residues. CDR1 TSWWSYY and CDR2 QGS come from the germline V gene. V was clipped by 2 bases and J by 4 bases; unmatched bases: 24. Here the CDR3 reads CALGESLSHGPLWGRFDKLIF. The CDR3 DNA follows: TGTGCTCTTGGGGAATCACTGTCCCACGGGCCCCTCTGGGGGAGATTCGATAAACTCATCTTT.

This clone was seen a few times. The protein in TCRdb stems from a much larger clone and differs at residue 3 from this DNA's translation, likely a read error; here the protein is translated from the DNA. The chain combines TRDV1 with TRDJ2, with 7 positions matching TRDD3. The CDR3 contains 14 residues. Looked up from germline, CDR1 is TSWWSYY and CDR2 is QGS. DNA for the CDR3: TGTGCTCCTGGGGGCTCCGGATCGATAGCACAACTCTTCTTT. Its translation is CAPGGSGSIAQLFF.